This TCR beta chain comes out of a study of blood T cell repertoires in COVID-19. Study-level information: Whether acute or convalescent, the COVID-19 samples came from the United States, Italy and Spain.

Authors' analysis steps: The authors estimated nucleated cell counts from reference gene primer amplification. Generated by immunoSEQ multiplex PCR, the TCRdb table keeps only in-frame clones and is missing some. That table gives V, J and clone size, and the DNA gave D and trimming. The profile shows around 620,000 clones, about 87% of them singletons. The CDR3 totals 14 residues. Trimming shortened V by 2 bases and J by 0 bases, and 8 bases separated the two germline ends. Germline CDR1 SGHKS, CDR2 YYEKEE (reference sequence). This chain links TRBV5-5 with TRBJ1-1, with D uncertain. Sequencing input: peripheral blood. The TCR comes from a woman between 18 and 29 years old with acute or convalescent COVID-19. The CDR3 bases are TGTGCCAGCAGCTTTCAACTGATGAACACTGAAGCTTTCTTT. Translated, it gives CASSFQLMNTEAFF.